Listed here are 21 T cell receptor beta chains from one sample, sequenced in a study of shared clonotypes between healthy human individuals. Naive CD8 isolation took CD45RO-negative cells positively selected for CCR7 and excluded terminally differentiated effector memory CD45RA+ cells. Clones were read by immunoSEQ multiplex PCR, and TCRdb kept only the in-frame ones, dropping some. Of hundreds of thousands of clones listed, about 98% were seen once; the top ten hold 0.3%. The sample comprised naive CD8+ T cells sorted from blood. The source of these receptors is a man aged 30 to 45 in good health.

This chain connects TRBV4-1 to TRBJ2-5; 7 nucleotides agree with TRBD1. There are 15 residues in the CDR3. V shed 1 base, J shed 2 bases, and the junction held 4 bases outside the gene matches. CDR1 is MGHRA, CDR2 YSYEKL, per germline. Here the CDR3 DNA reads TGCGCCAGCAGCCAAGTGACAGGGCGTCAAGAGACCCAGTACTTC. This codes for CASSQVTGRQETQYF.

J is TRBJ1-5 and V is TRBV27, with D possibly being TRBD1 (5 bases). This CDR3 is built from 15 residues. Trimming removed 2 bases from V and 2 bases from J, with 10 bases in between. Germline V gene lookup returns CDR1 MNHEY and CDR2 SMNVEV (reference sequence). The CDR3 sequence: CASSLQGYGNQPQHF. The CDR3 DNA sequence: TGTGCCAGCAGTTTACAGGGATATGGCAATCAGCCCCAGCATTTT.

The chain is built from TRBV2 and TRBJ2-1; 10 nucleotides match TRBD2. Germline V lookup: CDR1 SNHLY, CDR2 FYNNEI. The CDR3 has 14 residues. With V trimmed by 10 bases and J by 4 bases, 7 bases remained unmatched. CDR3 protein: CATFLAGEYNEQFF. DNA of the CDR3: TGTGCCACCTTTCTAGCGGGAGAATACAATGAGCAGTTCTTC.

For the CDR3, the DNA is TGTGCCAGCAGCTTAGTGGGGGACATCCAAGAGACCCAGTACTTC. Its translation: CASSLVGDIQETQYF. The chain employs TRBV11-3 and TRBJ2-5; the D gene is possibly TRBD1 (6 bases). V was pared by 1 base and J by 1 base, with 10 bases between. There are 15 residues in the CDR3. Germline CDR1 is SGHNT and CDR2 is YENEEA.

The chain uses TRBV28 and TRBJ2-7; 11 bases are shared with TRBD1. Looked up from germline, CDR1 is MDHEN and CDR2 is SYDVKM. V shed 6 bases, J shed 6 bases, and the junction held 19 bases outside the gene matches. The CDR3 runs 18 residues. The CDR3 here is CASSGTGTGGRRGGEQYF. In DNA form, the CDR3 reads TGTGCCAGCAGCGGAACGGGGACAGGGGGAAGACGTGGTGGCGAGCAGTACTTC.

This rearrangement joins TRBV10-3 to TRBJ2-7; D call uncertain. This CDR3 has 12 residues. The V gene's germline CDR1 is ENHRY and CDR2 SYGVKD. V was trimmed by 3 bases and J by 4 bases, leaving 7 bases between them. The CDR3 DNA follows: TGTGCCATCAGTGATAGAAAATACGAGCAGTACTTC. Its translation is CAISDRKYEQYF.

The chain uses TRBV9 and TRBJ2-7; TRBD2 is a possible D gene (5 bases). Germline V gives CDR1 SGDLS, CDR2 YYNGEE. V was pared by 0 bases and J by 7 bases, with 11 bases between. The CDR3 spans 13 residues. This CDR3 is CASSVEGPGEQYF. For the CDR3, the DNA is TGTGCCAGCAGCGTAGAAGGGCCGGGGGAGCAGTACTTC.

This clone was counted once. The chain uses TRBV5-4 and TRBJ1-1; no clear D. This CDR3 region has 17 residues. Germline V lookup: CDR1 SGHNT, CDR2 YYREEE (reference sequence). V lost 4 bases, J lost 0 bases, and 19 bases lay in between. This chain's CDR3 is CASSIPERPGLNTEAFF. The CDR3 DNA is TGTGCCAGCAGCATACCCGAACGGCCTGGGTTGAACACTGAAGCTTTCTTT.

The CDR3 nucleotides are TGTGCCAGCAGCCCACAACCGCCAGACAGGACCGGGGAGCAGTACTTC. Translating gives CASSPQPPDRTGEQYF. The V and J genes are TRBV9 and TRBJ2-7; D might be TRBD1 (6 bases). This CDR3 is built from 16 residues. V lost 4 bases, J lost 7 bases, and 24 bases lay in between. CDR1 is SGDLS, CDR2 YYNGEE, per germline.

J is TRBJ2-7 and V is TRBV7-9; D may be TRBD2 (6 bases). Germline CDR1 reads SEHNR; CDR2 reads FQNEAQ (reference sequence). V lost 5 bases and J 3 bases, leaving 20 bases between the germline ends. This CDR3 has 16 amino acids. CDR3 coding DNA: TGTGCCAGCAGCCGCCTGGAGGGTGCCGGACTCTACGAGCAGTACTTC. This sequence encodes CASSRLEGAGLYEQYF.

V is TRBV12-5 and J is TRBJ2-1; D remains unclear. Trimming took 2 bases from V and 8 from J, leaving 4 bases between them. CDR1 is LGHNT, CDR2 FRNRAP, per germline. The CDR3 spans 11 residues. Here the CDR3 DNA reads TGTGCTAGTGGTTTGTTCGATGAGCAGTTCTTC. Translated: CASGLFDEQFF.

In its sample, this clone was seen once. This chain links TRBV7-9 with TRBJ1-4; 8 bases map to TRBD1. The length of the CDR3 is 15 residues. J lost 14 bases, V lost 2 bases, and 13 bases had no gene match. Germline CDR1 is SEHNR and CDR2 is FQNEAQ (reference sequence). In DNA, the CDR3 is TGTGCCAGCAGCTTATCCGGACAGGGCTTTAATGCGCTGTTTTTT. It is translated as CASSLSGQGFNALFF.

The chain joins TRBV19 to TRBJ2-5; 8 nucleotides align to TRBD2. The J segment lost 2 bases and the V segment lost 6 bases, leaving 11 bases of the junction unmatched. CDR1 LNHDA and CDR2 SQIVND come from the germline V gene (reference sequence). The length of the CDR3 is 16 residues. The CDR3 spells CASSLKGTRRQETQYF. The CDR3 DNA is TGTGCCAGTAGCCTTAAAGGGACTAGGCGTCAAGAGACCCAGTACTTC. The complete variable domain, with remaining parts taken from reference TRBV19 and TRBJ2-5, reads DGGITQSPKYLFRKEGQNVTLSCEQNLNHDAMYWYRQDPGQGLRLIYYSQIVNDFQKGDIAEGYSVSREKKESFPLTVTSAQKNPTAFYLCASSLKGTRRQETQYFGPGTRLLVL.

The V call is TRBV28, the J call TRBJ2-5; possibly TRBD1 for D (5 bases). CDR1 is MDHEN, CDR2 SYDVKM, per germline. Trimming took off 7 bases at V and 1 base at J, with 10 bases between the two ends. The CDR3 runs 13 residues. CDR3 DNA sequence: TGTGCCAGCACCCCCGACAGCCAAGAGACCCAGTACTTC. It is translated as CASTPDSQETQYF. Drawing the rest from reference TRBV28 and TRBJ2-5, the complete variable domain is DVKVTQSSRYLVKRTGEKVFLECVQDMDHENMFWYRQDPGLGLRLIYFSYDVKMKEKGDIPEGYSVSREKKERFSLILESASTNQTSMYLCASTPDSQETQYFGPGTRLLVL.

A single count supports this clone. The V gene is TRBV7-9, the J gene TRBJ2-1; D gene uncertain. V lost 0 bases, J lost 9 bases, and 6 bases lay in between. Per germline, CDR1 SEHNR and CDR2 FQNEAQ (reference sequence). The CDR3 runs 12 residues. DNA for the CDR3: TGTGCCAGCAGCTTAGCGGGTTCTGAGCAGTTCTTC. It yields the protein CASSLAGSEQFF.

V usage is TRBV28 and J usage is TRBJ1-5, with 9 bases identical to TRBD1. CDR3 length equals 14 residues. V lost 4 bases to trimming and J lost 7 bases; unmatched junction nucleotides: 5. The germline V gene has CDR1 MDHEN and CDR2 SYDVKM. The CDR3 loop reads CASSSYRGRQPQHF. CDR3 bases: TGTGCCAGCAGTTCCTACAGGGGGCGGCAGCCCCAGCATTTT.

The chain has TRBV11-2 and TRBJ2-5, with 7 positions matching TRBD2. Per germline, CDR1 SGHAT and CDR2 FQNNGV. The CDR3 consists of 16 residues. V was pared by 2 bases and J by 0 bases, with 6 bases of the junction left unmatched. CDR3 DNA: TGTGCCAGCAGCTTACCCTGGGGGAGGGACCAAGAGACCCAGTACTTC. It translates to CASSLPWGRDQETQYF.

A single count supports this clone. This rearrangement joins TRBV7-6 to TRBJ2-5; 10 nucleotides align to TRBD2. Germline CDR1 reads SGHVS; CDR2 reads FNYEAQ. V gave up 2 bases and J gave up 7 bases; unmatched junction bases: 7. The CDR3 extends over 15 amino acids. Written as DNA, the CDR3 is TGTGCCAGCAGCTTACGACTAGCGGGCCAGTGGACCCAGTACTTC. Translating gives CASSLRLAGQWTQYF.

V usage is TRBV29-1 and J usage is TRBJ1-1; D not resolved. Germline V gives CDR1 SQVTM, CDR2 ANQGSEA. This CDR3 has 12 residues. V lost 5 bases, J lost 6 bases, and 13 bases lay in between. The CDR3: CSVIGGPPEAFF. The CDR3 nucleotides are TGCAGCGTTATAGGAGGGCCCCCTGAAGCTTTCTTT.

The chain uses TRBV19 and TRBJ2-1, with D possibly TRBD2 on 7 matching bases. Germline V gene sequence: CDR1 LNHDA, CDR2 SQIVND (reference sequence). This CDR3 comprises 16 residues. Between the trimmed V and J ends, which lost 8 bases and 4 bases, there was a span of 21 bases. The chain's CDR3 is CASPIPSGTLYNEQFF. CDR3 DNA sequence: TGTGCCAGTCCCATCCCAAGCGGGACACTTTACAATGAGCAGTTCTTC.

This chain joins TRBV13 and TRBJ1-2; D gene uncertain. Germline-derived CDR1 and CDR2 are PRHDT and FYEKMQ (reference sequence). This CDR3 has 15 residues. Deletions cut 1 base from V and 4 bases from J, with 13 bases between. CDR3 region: CASSLELSSVYGYTF. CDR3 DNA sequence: TGTGCCAGCAGCTTAGAGTTGAGTAGCGTCTATGGCTACACCTTC.